The clone carrying this T cell receptor beta chain has at least ten counts. TCRdb processed the RT-PCR reads anew with MiXCR; each CDR3 protein has one entry. The sample has fewer than 800,000 distinct CDR3 sequences, more than 13% seen once; the top ten hold 3.6%. The germline V and J ends were trimmed by 2 bases and 3 bases, with 4 bases remaining between them. There are 12 residues in the CDR3. Germline-derived CDR1 and CDR2 are MDHEN and SYDVKM. The chain is built from TRBV28 and TRBJ1-2; D gene uncertain. The receptor's source is a female donor in good health, serving as a healthy control. Sequenced input: memory CD4+ T cells from blood. In DNA form, the CDR3 reads TGTGCCAGCAGTTTAGGGCACTATGGCTACACCTTC. Residues: CASSLGHYGYTF.